The 19 T cell receptor beta chains in this list originate from one sample, sequenced in a study of esophageal squamous cell carcinoma under preoperative chemotherapy. TCRdb recomputed calls from the PCR reads with MiXCR, one row per CDR3 protein. The data contain 30,000 to 35,000 distinct CDR3 sequences, around 50% of them seen just once; the ten biggest clones take up roughly 25%. The sample's time point: after preoperative PTX-NDP chemotherapy. This sample was taken from a patient given preoperative chemotherapy. The receptors here all came from a human donor with esophageal squamous cell carcinoma. The donor label of this sample is uncertain.

The table lists this clonotype with a few counts. J is TRBJ2-5 and V is TRBV7-2, with 8 bases matching TRBD2. TRBJ2-7 matches the DNA end more closely, so the J call is doubtful. The CDR3 is 14 residues long. The germline V gene encodes CDR1 SGHTA and CDR2 FQGNSA. CDR3 region: CASSPLAGPYEQYF. DNA of the CDR3: TGTGCCAGCAGCCCGCTAGCGGGTCCCTACGAGCAGTACTTC.

The chain employs TRBV7-3 and TRBJ2-7; 9 bases fit TRBD1. Germline CDR1 reads SGHTA; CDR2 reads FQGTGA. CDR3 size: 18 residues. The J segment lost 2 bases and the V segment lost 6 bases, leaving 17 bases of the junction unmatched. CDR3 coding DNA: TGTGCCAGCAGTCTACGAGATATCCGGGACAGGGTGCCCTACGAGCAGTACTTC. It yields the protein CASSLRDIRDRVPYEQYF.

This clonotype is medium-sized by share. The chain couples TRBV11-3 to TRBJ2-1; 8 bases are a match to TRBD1. Germline assignment: CDR1 SGHNT and CDR2 YENEEA. The junction had 3 bases not matched to a gene; V was cut back by 5 bases and J by 9 bases. CDR3 length: 12 residues. CDR3 loop: CASSEQGGEQFF. CDR3 nucleotide sequence: TGTGCCAGCAGCGAACAGGGGGGTGAGCAGTTCTTC.

This clonotype was counted between two and nine times. The chain recombines TRBV11-2 with TRBJ2-5, with 8 bases lining up with TRBD2. The end of the DNA aligns better with TRBJ2-7, so the J call may be wrong. The germline V gene encodes CDR1 SGHAT and CDR2 FQNNGV. The CDR3 loop spans 14 amino acids. The CDR3 region is CASSSDRGTSEQYF. DNA for the CDR3: TGTGCCAGCAGCTCCGATAGAGGGACTAGCGAGCAGTACTTC.

This clonotype was recorded once. This chain uses TRBV12-3 or TRBV12-4 with TRBJ1-5, with D perhaps TRBD1 (5 bases). Trimming took off 7 bases at V and 4 bases at J, with 14 bases between the two ends. This CDR3 has 14 amino acids. In DNA form, the CDR3 reads TGTGCCAGCATCGGAGAAGGGGAGAATCAGCCCCAGCATTTT. This sequence encodes CASIGEGENQPQHF.

Of note for this clonotype: A read error may produce the germline difference seen at one junction end. DNA of the CDR3: TGTGCCAGCGGTTCGGGGCGGCGGGCCAAAGATACGCAGTATTTC. Protein sequence: CASGSGRRAKDTQYF. This sequence joins TRBV6-2 or TRBV6-3 and TRBJ2-3, with D perhaps being TRBD1 or TRBD2 (5 bases each). The germline gives CDR1 MNHEY, CDR2 SVGEGT. This CDR3 has 15 amino acids.

Notes on this clonotype: Relative to the germline gene, one junction end is altered; a read error may explain this. CDR3 amino acids: CGSGAGPRAKNTQYF. The CDR3 nucleotides are TGTGGCAGCGGGGCGGGGCCGAGAGCCAAAAACACTCAGTATTTC. The chain uses TRBV6-2 or TRBV6-3 and TRBJ2-4; 7 bases are a match to TRBD2. The CDR3 consists of 15 residues. Germline CDR1 is MNHEY and CDR2 is SVGEGT.

This clonotype was seen a handful of times. The chain combines TRBV20-1 with TRBJ2-3; TRBD2 agrees at 15 bases. CDR3 size: 17 residues. Germline V CDR1 and CDR2: DFQATT, SNEGSKA (reference sequence). With 3 bases clipped from V and 2 bases from J, the junction kept 6 bases outside the gene matches. The CDR3 nucleotides read TGCAGTGCTAGCCCGGGACTAGCGGGGGGAAACACAGATACGCAGTATTTT. Translated, it gives CSASPGLAGGNTDTQYF.

This chain links TRBV11-2 with TRBJ2-1; 11 bases agree with TRBD2. The CDR3 sequence is 16 residues long. The junction had 8 bases not matched to a gene; V was cut back by 3 bases and J by 7 bases. Germline CDR1 reads SGHAT; CDR2 reads FQNNGV. The CDR3 here is CASSFSGRAALNEQFF. The CDR3 bases are TGTGCCAGCAGCTTTAGCGGGAGGGCCGCGTTGAATGAGCAGTTCTTC.

The rearrangement uses TRBV7-8 and TRBJ2-2; D might be TRBD1 (6 bases). The J call is uncertain, as TRBJ2-3 better fits the DNA end. The V gene's germline CDR1 is SGHVS and CDR2 FQNEAQ. There are 16 residues in the CDR3. The CDR3 reads CASRRLGGASTEEQYF. CDR3 coding DNA: TGTGCCAGCAGGCGCCTAGGGGGTGCAAGCACCGAGGAGCAGTATTTT.

The chain recombines TRBV7-2 with TRBJ2-3, with D perhaps matching TRBD2 (6 bases). The CDR3 extends over 16 amino acids. With 4 bases removed from V and 1 base from J, the gap between germline ends came to 15 bases. Germline assignment: CDR1 SGHTA and CDR2 FQGNSA. This CDR3 reads CASSSVGTSGTDTQYF. Written as DNA, the CDR3 is TGTGCCAGCAGCTCCGTCGGGACTTCGGGCACAGATACGCAGTATTTT.

In this sample, this clonotype turned up a few times. V and J are TRBV9 and TRBJ2-1; TRBD2 agrees at 13 bases. The CDR3 is 15 amino acids. J was trimmed by 7 bases and V by 3 bases; bases with no gene match: 4. Per germline, CDR1 SGDLS and CDR2 YYNGEE. Here the CDR3 DNA reads TGTGCCAGCAGCGGAGGACTAGCGGGGGAGAATGAGCAGTTCTTC. This gives the protein CASSGGLAGENEQFF.

This clonotype was observed many times. The chain carries TRBV11-1 and TRBJ2-1; 10 nucleotides agree with TRBD2. In germline, CDR1 is SGHAT, CDR2 FQDESV (reference sequence). V trimming: 0 bases; J trimming: 10 bases; junction bases outside the gene matches: 12. This CDR3 has 17 amino acids. For the CDR3, the DNA is TGTGCCAGCAGCTTAGCAAGTCCCTCTAGCGGGGGTTACGAGCAGTTCTTC. Encoded protein: CASSLASPSSGGYEQFF. Supplemented by reference TRBV11-1 and TRBJ2-1, the full variable domain reads EAEVAQSPRYKITEKSQAVAFWCDPISGHATLYWYRQILGQGPELLVQFQDESVVDDSQLPKDRFSAERLKGVDSTLKIQPAELGDSAMYLCASSLASPSSGGYEQFFGPGTRLTVL.

About this clonotype: It is likely a read error, because the conserved phenylalanine at the end of the CDR3 is missing. The DNA is left out, because the CDR3 cannot be placed on it with certainty; the CDR3 is given as TCRdb lists it. The chain is built from TRBV7-2 and TRBJ2-5; TRBD1 is the table's D call and was not checked against the DNA. The CDR3 is 18 amino acids long, termini counted. Germline V gene sequence: CDR1 SGHTA, CDR2 FQGNSA. The CDR3 loop reads CASSLGGLGTGHIESQYS.

This chain's CDR3 is CASSSLGGRGEQYF. The CDR3 DNA is TGTGCCAGCAGCTCTTTGGGGGGACGGGGGGAGCAGTACTTC. The chain recombines TRBV11-3 with TRBJ2-3; D might be TRBD2 (6 bases). The J call is doubtful: the DNA matches TRBJ2-7 better. The germline gives CDR1 SGHNT, CDR2 YENEEA. This CDR3 comprises 14 residues.

This clonotype has ten or more counts. The chain combines TRBV6-1 with TRBJ2-3, with D uncertain. The CDR3 has 16 residues. With 8 bases removed from V and 0 bases from J, the gap between germline ends came to 18 bases. In germline, CDR1 is MNHNS, CDR2 SASEGT. DNA of the CDR3: TGTGCCAGCCGACGGTTCGGCCACTTGAGCACAGATACGCAGTATTTT. It specifies CASRRFGHLSTDTQYF.

Concerning this clonotype itself: The missing conserved phenylalanine or tryptophan at the end of this CDR3 makes a read error likely. The DNA is left out, because the CDR3 cannot be placed on it with certainty; the CDR3 is given as TCRdb lists it. The V call is TRBV7-3, the J call TRBJ2-5; TRBD1, the D gene given by the table, was not confirmed from the DNA. The CDR3 region is 14 residues in length, termini included. CDR1 and CDR2 from the germline V gene are SGHTA and FQGTGA. The CDR3 protein is CASGLDRGLETQLS.

Details on this clonotype: This may be a read error, as it is one base from a much larger clone. The J gene is TRBJ2-1, the V gene TRBV12-3 or TRBV12-4; D call uncertain. There are 12 residues in the CDR3. The ends were cut back, 2 bases at V and 10 bases at J, with 9 bases in the middle. Written as DNA, the CDR3 is TGTGCCAGCAGTTTACCGGGCTACGAGCAGTTCTTC. Translation gives CASSLPGYEQFF.

With regard to this clonotype: A junction end diverges from the germline sequence, so it may reflect a read error. The rearrangement uses TRBV7-3 and TRBJ2-3; maybe TRBD1 (5 bases). Germline V gene sequence: CDR1 SGHTA, CDR2 FQGTGA. The CDR3 extends over 15 amino acids. The CDR3 loop reads CALSLQGLGTDTQYF. The DNA for the CDR3 is TGTGCCCTGAGCCTCCAGGGCCTGGGCACCGATACGCAGTATTTT.